These T cell receptor beta chains were read from a single sample in a study of CD8 T cells in ankylosing spondylitis. TCRdb ran MiXCR on the 5' RACE reads and lists one entry per CDR3 protein. Of 450,000 to 550,000 distinct CDR3 sequences listed, roughly 5.2% are singletons. Sequenced sample: blood, either unsorted or a sorted T cell fraction (not recorded which). These receptors all come from a male donor with ankylosing spondylitis. Both conserved end residues are part of each CDR3. A D gene is named only where the DNA matches it firmly. Rows may omit the clone size; those that give it use once, few, many or a size class.

abundance,v_gene,j_gene,d_gene,CDR3aa,CDR3nt
many,TRBV20-1,TRBJ2-5,TRBD2,CSATLAGVRKTQYF,TGCAGTGCTACCCTAGCGGGAGTCAGGAAGACCCAGTACTTC
few,TRBV6-2/TRBV6-3,TRBJ2-7,-,CASRLPGPFYEQYF,TGTGCCAGCAGACTCCCGGGACCTTTCTACGAGCAGTACTTC
many,TRBV15,TRBJ2-7,-,CATSRDQGFEQYF,TGTGCCACCAGCAGAGATCAGGGGTTCGAGCAGTACTTC
many,TRBV18,TRBJ2-3,-,CASSPTQNTDTQYF,TGTGCCAGCTCACCAACTCAGAACACAGATACGCAGTATTTT
few,TRBV4-1,TRBJ2-5,TRBD1,CASSKTGQSQETQYF,TGCGCCAGCAGCAAAACGGGACAGAGCCAAGAGACCCAGTACTTC
many,TRBV5-1,TRBJ1-1,-,CASRGGVNMNTEAFF,TGCGCCAGCCGTGGGGGAGTCAACATGAACACTGAAGCTTTCTTT
many,TRBV28,TRBJ1-5,-,CASRFRGGFQPQHF,TGTGCCAGCAGATTTAGGGGGGGATTTCAGCCCCAGCATTTT
many,TRBV7-7,TRBJ2-7,-,CASSPNARGSKQYF,TGTGCTAGCAGCCCAAATGCTAGGGGGAGCAAGCAGTACTTC
many,TRBV11-2,TRBJ1-4,-,CASSLGAVTTNEKLFF,TGTGCCAGCAGCTTAGGAGCGGTGACAACTAATGAAAAACTGTTTTTT
many,TRBV9,TRBJ2-6,-,CASSVGHGSGANVLTF,TGTGCCAGCAGCGTAGGACACGGTTCTGGGGCCAACGTCCTGACTTTC
many,TRBV6-5,TRBJ1-4,-,CASSSTGGREEKLFF,TGTGCCAGCAGTTCAACCGGGGGCCGCGAGGAAAAACTGTTTTTT
few,TRBV20-1,TRBJ2-3,TRBD1,CCARDPGQGNTDTQYF,TGCTGTGCTAGAGATCCGGGACAGGGGAACACAGATACGCAGTATTTT
many,TRBV20-1,TRBJ1-3,-,CSARLHGGGNTIYF,TGCAGTGCTAGGCTACACGGAGGCGGAAACACCATATATTTT
-,TRBV5-1,TRBJ2-1,TRBD2,CASTYTLAGAYNEQFF,TGCGCCAGCACTTATACTCTAGCGGGAGCCTACAATGAGCAGTTCTTC
many,TRBV27,TRBJ2-7,TRBD2,CASSPRGLASSYEQYF,TGTGCCAGCAGTCCCCGCGGACTAGCGAGCTCCTACGAGCAGTACTTC
many,TRBV5-1,TRBJ1-1,TRBD1,CASKTGEDGTEAFF,TGCGCCAGCAAGACAGGGGAGGACGGGACTGAAGCTTTCTTT
many,TRBV14,TRBJ2-1,-,CASSQGWSYNEQFF,TGTGCCAGCAGCCAAGGGTGGTCCTACAATGAGCAGTTCTTC
many,TRBV6-2/TRBV6-3,TRBJ1-1,-,CASSFRSGTEAFF,TGTGCCAGCAGTTTCAGGTCGGGCACTGAAGCTTTCTTT
many,TRBV20-1,TRBJ2-4,-,CSAREVAPRLAKNIQYF,TGCAGTGCTAGAGAAGTCGCTCCCCGATTAGCCAAAAACATTCAGTACTTC
many,TRBV4-3,TRBJ2-3,-,CASSQVFTTNEDTQYF,TGCGCCAGCAGCCAAGTTTTCACAACCAACGAGGATACGCAGTATTTT
many,TRBV11-1,TRBJ1-3,TRBD1,CASSPEGQGGNTIYF,TGTGCCAGCAGCCCGGAAGGACAGGGTGGAAACACCATATATTTT
once,TRBV4-1,TRBJ2-3,TRBD1,CASSQDTGTGHRTDTQYF,TGCGCCAGCAGCCAGGATACCGGGACAGGGCACCGCACAGATACGCAGTATTTT
many,TRBV20-1,TRBJ1-1,-,CSASRPDHLMNTEAFF,TGCAGTGCTAGTAGGCCCGATCATTTAATGAACACTGAAGCTTTCTTT
many,TRBV9,TRBJ2-1,-,CASSPSWSSYNEQFF,TGTGCCAGCAGCCCTAGCTGGAGCTCCTACAATGAGCAGTTCTTC
many,TRBV7-9,TRBJ2-7,TRBD2,CASSLTSGRDEQYF,TGTGCCAGCAGCTTAACTAGCGGGAGAGACGAGCAGTACTTC
many,TRBV29-1,TRBJ2-3,-,CSLLGIADTQYF,TGCAGCCTGCTAGGAATCGCAGATACGCAGTATTTT
-,TRBV20-1,TRBJ2-1,-,CSASLEGDVSSSYNEQFF,TGCAGTGCTTCCCTAGAGGGGGACGTTTCGTCCTCCTACAATGAGCAGTTCTTC
many,TRBV29-1,TRBJ2-5,-,CSVAPSPDGETQYF,TGCAGCGTTGCTCCCTCGCCGGACGGGGAGACCCAGTACTTC
many,TRBV5-1,TRBJ1-1,-,CASSLERGRNTEAFF,TGCGCCAGCAGCTTGGAACGGGGGCGAAACACTGAAGCTTTCTTT
-,TRBV11-2,TRBJ2-1,-,CASRFFLNNEQFF,TGTGCCAGCAGGTTCTTCCTAAACAATGAGCAGTTCTTC
-,TRBV6-5,TRBJ2-7,-,CASSYPGSGEQYF,TGTGCCAGCAGTTACCCTGGCTCAGGCGAGCAGTACTTC
many,TRBV6-2/TRBV6-3,TRBJ2-1,-,CASSKQGMGYNEQFF,TGTGCCAGCAGTAAGCAGGGAATGGGTTACAATGAGCAGTTCTTC
many,TRBV28,TRBJ2-5,TRBD1,CASSLYRGGQETQYF,TGTGCCAGCAGTTTATACAGGGGTGGGCAAGAGACCCAGTACTTC
many,TRBV6-4,TRBJ1-1,TRBD1,CASRETGGTEAFF,TGTGCCAGCAGGGAAACAGGGGGCACTGAAGCTTTCTTT
-,TRBV28,TRBJ1-2,-,CASSRIGRWGYTF,TGTGCCAGCAGCCGTATTGGGAGATGGGGCTACACCTTC
many,TRBV27,TRBJ2-5,-,CATKTAPQETQYF,TGTGCCACCAAGACAGCCCCTCAAGAGACCCAGTACTTC
many,TRBV7-9,TRBJ2-1,-,CASSLVASSGTPHEQFF,TGTGCCAGCAGCTTAGTAGCATCCTCCGGGACACCCCATGAGCAGTTCTTC
many,TRBV7-2,TRBJ1-2,TRBD1,CASSVGTGGLTNYGYTF,TGTGCCAGCAGCGTAGGGACAGGGGGCTTAACTAACTATGGCTACACCTTC
few,TRBV6-1,TRBJ2-4,-,CASSGADGIQYF,TGTGCCAGCAGTGGAGCGGACGGCATTCAGTACTTC
many,TRBV28,TRBJ1-2,TRBD1,CASNYRGLNYGYTF,TGTGCCAGCAACTACAGGGGTCTCAACTATGGCTACACCTTC
many,TRBV4-2,TRBJ2-5,TRBD1,CASSQDPGGMWTQYF,TGTGCCAGCAGCCAAGATCCAGGGGGCATGTGGACCCAGTACTTC
many,TRBV5-1,TRBJ1-2,-,CASRDGSYGYTF,TGCGCCAGCAGGGACGGTTCCTATGGCTACACCTTC